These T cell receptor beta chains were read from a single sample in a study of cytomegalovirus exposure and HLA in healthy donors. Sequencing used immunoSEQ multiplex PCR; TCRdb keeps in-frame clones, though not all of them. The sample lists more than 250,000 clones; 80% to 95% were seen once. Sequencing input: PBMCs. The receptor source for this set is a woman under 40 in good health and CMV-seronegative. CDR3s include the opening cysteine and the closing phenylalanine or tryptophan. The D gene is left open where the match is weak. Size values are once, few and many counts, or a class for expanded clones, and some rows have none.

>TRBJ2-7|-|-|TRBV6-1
CASSYEQYF
TGTGCCAGCTCCTACGAGCAGTACTTC
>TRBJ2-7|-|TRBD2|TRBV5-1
CASSLFISGGGYEQYF
TGCGCCAGCAGCTTATTCATCTCGGGAGGCGGGTACGAGCAGTACTTC
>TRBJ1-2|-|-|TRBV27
CASSLSGGVGYTF
TGTGCCAGCAGTTTATCGGGGGGGGTCGGCTACACCTTC
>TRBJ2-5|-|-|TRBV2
CARKEGWKETQYF
TGTGCCAGAAAGGAAGGGTGGAAAGAGACCCAGTACTTC
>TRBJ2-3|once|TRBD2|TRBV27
CASRGLAGEKDTQYF
TGTGCCAGCAGGGGACTAGCGGGAGAGAAAGATACGCAGTATTTT
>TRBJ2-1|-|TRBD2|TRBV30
CAWRRDTSANEQFF
TGTGCCTGGAGAAGGGATACTAGCGCCAATGAGCAGTTCTTC
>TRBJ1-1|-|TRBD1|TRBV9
CASSVTGTANTEAFF
TGTGCCAGCAGCGTTACCGGGACAGCGAACACTGAAGCTTTCTTT
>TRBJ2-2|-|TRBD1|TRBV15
CATSRDRDRVNTGELFF
TGTGCCACCAGCAGAGACCGGGACAGGGTGAACACCGGGGAGCTGTTTTTT
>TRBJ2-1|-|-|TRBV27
CASSLLIPPSSYNEQFF
TGTGCCAGCAGTTTATTGATTCCACCTAGCTCCTACAATGAGCAGTTCTTC
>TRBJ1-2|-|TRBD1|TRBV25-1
CASSDTGGGESTF
TGTGCCAGCAGTGATACAGGGGGCGGGGAGAGCACCTTC
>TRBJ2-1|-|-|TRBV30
CAWSVLWEQFF
TGTGCCTGGAGTGTACTGTGGGAGCAGTTCTTC
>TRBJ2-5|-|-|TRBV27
CASGDRLEGETQYF
TGTGCCAGCGGAGACAGGTTAGAAGGAGAGACCCAGTACTTC
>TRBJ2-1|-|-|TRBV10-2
CASSEYGAFVVDEQFF
TGCGCCAGCAGTGAGTATGGTGCATTCGTAGTGGATGAGCAGTTCTTC
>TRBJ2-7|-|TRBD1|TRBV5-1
CASSFTRTGEGYEQYF
TGCGCCAGCAGCTTCACCCGGACAGGGGAAGGCTACGAGCAGTACTTC